Following are 21 T cell receptor beta chains from one sample sequenced in a study of T cell responses to AZD1222 COVID-19 vaccine. Assay used: immunoSEQ multiplex PCR; TCRdb lists only in-frame clones, some missing. The top ten clones hold approximately 10% of a sample with 75,000 to 95,000 clones, 88% of them seen once. The material sequenced was peripheral blood, taken on day 0 of AZD1222 vaccination. These receptors all come from an adult in good health.

V and J are TRBV2 and TRBJ1-1; 9 bases align to TRBD1. Per germline, CDR1 SNHLY and CDR2 FYNNEI. The CDR3 contains 16 residues. J lost 8 bases, V lost 5 bases, and 15 bases had no gene match. CDR3 nucleotide sequence: TGTGCCAGCAGTCCCCGGGACAGGGCCCCGGGGGGGGAAGCTTTCTTT. Amino acid sequence: CASSPRDRAPGGEAFF.

The chain has TRBV7-2 and TRBJ1-1; TRBD1 agrees at 7 bases. Germline trimming cut 5 bases from V and 1 base from J; bases unmatched to any gene: 4. CDR1 is SGHTA, CDR2 FQGNSA, per germline. The CDR3 spans 14 residues. DNA for the CDR3: TGTGCCAGCAGCGCCACAGGGGAGAACACTGAAGCTTTCTTT. It is translated as CASSATGENTEAFF.

This clone has only a few counts. The chain joins TRBV18 to TRBJ1-1; 8 positions match TRBD1. CDR1 and CDR2 (germline): KGHSH, LQKENI. The CDR3 length is 15 residues. Trimming cost V 6 bases and J 5 bases; bases outside gene matches: 11. CDR3 sequence (DNA): TGTGCCAGCTCCCTAACGACGGGACAGGCGACTGAAGCTTTCTTT. Protein sequence: CASSLTTGQATEAFF.

The chain joins TRBV19 to TRBJ2-2, with 9 nucleotides matching TRBD1. Germline assignment: CDR1 LNHDA and CDR2 SQIVND (reference sequence). Trimming at V came to 5 bases and at J to 4 bases, leaving 5 bases not matched to a gene. This CDR3 has 15 residues. Written as DNA, the CDR3 is TGTGCCAGTAGTGAGACAGGGGGTCGCACCGGGGAGCTGTTTTTT. The encoded protein is CASSETGGRTGELFF.

The genes are TRBV19 and TRBJ1-5; the D is unclear. Trimming took 3 bases from V and 2 from J, leaving 5 bases between them. The germline V gene has CDR1 LNHDA and CDR2 SQIVND (reference sequence). The CDR3 is 13 amino acids. CDR3 in amino acids: CASSIIGNQPQHF. CDR3 nucleotides: TGTGCCAGTAGTATCATAGGCAATCAGCCCCAGCATTTT.

The chain combines TRBV13 with TRBJ2-7, with D perhaps TRBD1 (5 bases). The germline V and J ends were trimmed by 3 bases and 2 bases, with 14 bases remaining between them. The CDR3 has 15 amino acids. In germline, CDR1 is PRHDT, CDR2 FYEKMQ (reference sequence). The DNA for the CDR3 is TGTGCCAGCAGCTTTTCACAGGAATCGACCTACGAGCAGTACGTC. Its translation is CASSFSQESTYEQYV.

J is TRBJ1-6 and V is TRBV12-3 or TRBV12-4, with D hard to call. Deletions cut 6 bases from V and 10 bases from J, with 13 bases between. This CDR3 region has 13 residues. CDR3 sequence reads: CASSLGGMSPLHF. DNA for the CDR3: TGTGCCAGCAGCCTTGGAGGGATGTCACCCCTCCACTTT.

The chain links TRBV6-1 to TRBJ2-7, with a weak D call TRBD1 (5 bases). V shed 2 bases and J shed 8 bases, with 13 bases lying between them. Germline V lookup: CDR1 MNHNS, CDR2 SASEGT. This CDR3 comprises 13 residues. CDR3 loop: CASSEMVTVKQYF. The CDR3 DNA follows: TGTGCCAGCAGTGAAATGGTGACAGTCAAGCAGTACTTC.

V usage is TRBV3-1 (or the pseudogene TRBV3-2) and J usage is TRBJ2-1; TRBD2 matches at 9 bases. CDR1 and CDR2 (germline): LGHDT, YNNKEL (reference sequence). This CDR3 comprises 15 residues. After removal of 4 bases from V and 7 bases from J, the junction contained 8 bases not matched to a gene. The CDR3 DNA sequence: TGTGCCAGCAGCCCCGCGGGACTAGCTGGAAATGAGCAGTTCTTC. This encodes CASSPAGLAGNEQFF.

The gene calls are TRBV9 and TRBJ1-4; D is perhaps TRBD1 (6 bases). In germline, CDR1 is SGDLS, CDR2 YYNGEE. The V and J ends lost 4 bases and 1 base respectively, with 20 bases between them. The CDR3 length is 18 residues. The CDR3 region has the DNA TGTGCCAGCAGCACTGGGACCGCCGGGACATTAACTAATGAAAAACTGTTTTTT. Translated, it gives CASSTGTAGTLTNEKLFF.

The rearrangement links TRBV5-4 to TRBJ2-7; D is ambiguous. This CDR3 is 15 amino acids long. Germline CDR1 is SGHNT and CDR2 is YYREEE (reference sequence). Deletions cut 2 bases from V and 3 bases from J, with 15 bases between. DNA of the CDR3: TGTGCCAGCAGCTTCGGTCCCTACTACTACTACGAGCAGTACTTC. This translates into CASSFGPYYYYEQYF.

The V gene is TRBV5-4, the J gene TRBJ2-3, with D unclear. The germline V gene has CDR1 SGHNT and CDR2 YYREEE (reference sequence). The CDR3 loop spans 14 amino acids. The V and J ends lost 6 bases and 2 bases respectively, with 13 bases between them. The CDR3 protein is CASTPGPHTDTQYF. Written as DNA, the CDR3 is TGTGCCAGCACCCCCGGGCCCCACACAGATACGCAGTATTTT.

The chain links TRBV28 to TRBJ1-2; D might be TRBD1 (6 bases). The V end lost 2 bases, the J end lost 7 bases, and 11 bases lay between the germline ends. Germline-derived CDR1 and CDR2 are MDHEN and SYDVKM. The CDR3 consists of 13 residues. The CDR3: CASSLGGGGGYTF. DNA of the CDR3: TGTGCCAGCAGTTTAGGGGGGGGCGGTGGCTACACCTTC.

The chain links TRBV6-6 to TRBJ2-7; 7 nucleotides align to TRBD2. Germline CDR1 reads MNHNY; CDR2 reads SVGAGI (reference sequence). The CDR3 totals 11 residues. The junction had 4 bases not matched to a gene; V was cut back by 11 bases and J by 3 bases. The CDR3 DNA follows: TGTGCCTTTCGGACTAGCTACGAGCAGTACGTC. The encoded protein is CAFRTSYEQYV.

The rearrangement links TRBV30 to TRBJ1-5, with D hard to call. Germline loops: CDR1 GTSNPN, CDR2 SVGIG (reference sequence). CDR3 length equals 14 residues. Trimming pared 1 base from V and 7 bases from J, leaving 14 bases between. CDR3 in amino acids: CAWSAGILGQPQHF. The CDR3 nucleotides read TGTGCCTGGAGTGCCGGGATTCTTGGACAGCCCCAGCATTTT.

The chain joins TRBV5-1 to TRBJ2-3, with D tentatively TRBD1 (6 bases). In germline, CDR1 is SGHRS, CDR2 YFSETQ. CDR3 length: 16 residues. Trimming pared 0 bases from V and 0 bases from J, leaving 11 bases between. As DNA, the CDR3 is TGCGCCAGCAGCTTGGACGGACAGTCTAGCACAGATACGCAGTATTTT. Translating it yields CASSLDGQSSTDTQYF.

This clone showed up just once. J is TRBJ1-4 and V is TRBV25-1; D possibly corresponds to TRBD1 (6 bases). Germline V gene sequence: CDR1 MGHDK, CDR2 SYGVNS. The V end lost 3 bases, the J end lost 8 bases, and 10 bases lay between the germline ends. This CDR3 region has 13 residues. This CDR3 is CASSDRGSEKLFF. CDR3 nucleotide sequence: TGTGCCAGCAGTGACAGGGGAAGCGAAAAACTGTTTTTT. Variable domain in full (rest from reference TRBV25-1 and TRBJ1-4): EADIYQTPRYLVIGTGKKITLECSQTMGHDKMYWYQQDPGMELHLIHYSYGVNSTEKGDLSSESTVSRIRTEHFPLTLESARPSHTSQYLCASSDRGSEKLFFGSGTQLSVL.

The V and J genes are TRBV12-2 and TRBJ2-5; the table's D call, TRBD1, was not checked against the DNA. TRBV12-2 is a listed pseudogene. The CDR3 covers 16 residues. This chain's CDR3 is CASRPTLRTPQETQYF. In nucleotides, the CDR3 is TGTGCAAGTCGCCCTACTTTGCGGACACCACAAGAGACCCAGTACTTC.

This chain joins TRBV6-5 and TRBJ2-7; the D gene is possibly TRBD2 (5 bases). The CDR3 runs to 14 residues. CDR1 is MNHEY, CDR2 SVGAGI, per germline. V lost 7 bases, J lost 2 bases, and 15 bases lay in between. This CDR3 is CASTATMGAYEQYF. CDR3 DNA: TGTGCCAGCACAGCGACGATGGGAGCCTACGAGCAGTACTTC.

V is TRBV11-3 and J is TRBJ2-1, with 10 bases identical to TRBD2. The CDR3 has 15 residues. Germline values: CDR1 SGHNT, CDR2 YENEEA. Germline trimming cut 5 bases from V and 7 bases from J; bases unmatched to any gene: 8. As DNA, the CDR3 is TGTGCCAGCAGCCGTACTAGCGGGGTTGTAAATGAGCAGTTCTTC. This gives the protein CASSRTSGVVNEQFF.

This clone was observed a few times. V gene TRBV15 combines with J gene TRBJ2-1; the D is unclear. CDR3 length equals 13 residues. V was pared by 3 bases and J by 9 bases, with 12 bases between. Germline CDR1 and CDR2: LNHNV and YYDKDF (reference sequence). DNA for the CDR3: TGTGCCACCAGCAGCCTCCTTTTGGGTGAGCAGTTCTTC. The encoded protein is CATSSLLLGEQFF.